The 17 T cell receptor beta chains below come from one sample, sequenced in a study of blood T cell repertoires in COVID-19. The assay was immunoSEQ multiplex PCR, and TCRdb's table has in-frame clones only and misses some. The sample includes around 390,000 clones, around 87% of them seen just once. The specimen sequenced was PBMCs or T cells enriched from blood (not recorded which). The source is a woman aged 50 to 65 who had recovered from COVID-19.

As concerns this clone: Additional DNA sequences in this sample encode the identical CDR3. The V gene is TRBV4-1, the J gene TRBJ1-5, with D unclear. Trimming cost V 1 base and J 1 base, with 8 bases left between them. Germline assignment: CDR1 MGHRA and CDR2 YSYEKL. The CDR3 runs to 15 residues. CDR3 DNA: TGCGCCAGCAGCCAAGGCGGTACGAGCAATCAGCCCCAGCATTTT. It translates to CASSQGGTSNQPQHF.

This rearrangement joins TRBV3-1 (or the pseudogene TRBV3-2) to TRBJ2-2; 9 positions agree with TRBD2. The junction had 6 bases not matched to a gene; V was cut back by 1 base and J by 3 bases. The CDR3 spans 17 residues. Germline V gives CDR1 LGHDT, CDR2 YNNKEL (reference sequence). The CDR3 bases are TGTGCCAGCAGCCAAGTTAGGAGCGGGGGGTACACCGGGGAGCTGTTTTTT. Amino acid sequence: CASSQVRSGGYTGELFF.

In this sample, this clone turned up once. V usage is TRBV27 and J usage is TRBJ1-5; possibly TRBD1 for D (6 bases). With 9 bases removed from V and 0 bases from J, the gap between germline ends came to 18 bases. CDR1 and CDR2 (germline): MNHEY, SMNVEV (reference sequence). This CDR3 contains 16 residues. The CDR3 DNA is TGTGCCAGAAACCATGGGGGCAGGGATAGCAATCAGCCCCAGCATTTT. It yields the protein CARNHGGRDSNQPQHF.

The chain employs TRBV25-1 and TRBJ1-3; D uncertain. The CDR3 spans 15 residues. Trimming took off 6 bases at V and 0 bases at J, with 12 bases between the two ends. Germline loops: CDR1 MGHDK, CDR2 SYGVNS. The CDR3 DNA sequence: TGTGCCAGCAGACCGAAGCGAAACTCTGGAAACACCATATATTTT. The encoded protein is CASRPKRNSGNTIYF.

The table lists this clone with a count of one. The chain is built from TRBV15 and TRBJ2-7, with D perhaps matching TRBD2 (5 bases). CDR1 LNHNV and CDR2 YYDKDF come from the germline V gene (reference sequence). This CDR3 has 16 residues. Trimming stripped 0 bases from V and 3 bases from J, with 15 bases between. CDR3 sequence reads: CATSRDPTRVNYEQYF. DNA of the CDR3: TGTGCCACCAGCAGAGATCCCACGCGGGTCAACTACGAGCAGTACTTC.

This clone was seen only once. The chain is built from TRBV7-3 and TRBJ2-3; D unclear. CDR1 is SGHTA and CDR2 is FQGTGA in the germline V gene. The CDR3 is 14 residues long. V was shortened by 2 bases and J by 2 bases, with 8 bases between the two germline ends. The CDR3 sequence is CASSLGGFTDTQYF. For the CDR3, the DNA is TGTGCCAGCAGCTTAGGCGGTTTCACAGATACGCAGTATTTT.

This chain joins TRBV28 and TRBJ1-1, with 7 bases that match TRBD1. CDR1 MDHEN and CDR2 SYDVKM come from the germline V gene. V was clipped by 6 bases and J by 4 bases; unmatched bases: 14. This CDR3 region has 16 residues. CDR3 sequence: CASSPPATGVITEAFF. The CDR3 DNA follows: TGTGCCAGCAGCCCTCCGGCTACAGGGGTGATCACTGAAGCTTTCTTT.

CDR3 residues: CASSQDRSRGELFF. The CDR3 DNA sequence: TGTGCCAGCAGCCAAGACAGATCTAGGGGGGAGCTGTTTTTT. The V call is TRBV4-2, the J call TRBJ2-2; no clear D. V lost 0 bases to trimming and J lost 8 bases, with 10 bases between them. CDR1 LGHNA and CDR2 YNFKEQ come from the germline V gene. CDR3 length: 14 residues.

CDR3 sequence reads: CASSPPSSGTRKSPLHF. The CDR3 bases are TGTGCCAGCTCACCACCTTCGTCGGGAACGCGGAAATCACCCCTCCACTTT. J is TRBJ1-6 and V is TRBV18; D ambiguous. Per germline, CDR1 KGHSH and CDR2 LQKENI. V was clipped by 0 bases and J by 10 bases, with 19 bases between them. This CDR3 is 17 amino acids long.

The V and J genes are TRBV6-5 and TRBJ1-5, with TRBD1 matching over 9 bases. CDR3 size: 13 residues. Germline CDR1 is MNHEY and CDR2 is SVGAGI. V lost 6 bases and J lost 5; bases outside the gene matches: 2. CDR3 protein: CASRGQGHQPQHF. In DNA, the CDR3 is TGTGCCAGCAGAGGACAGGGGCATCAGCCCCAGCATTTT.

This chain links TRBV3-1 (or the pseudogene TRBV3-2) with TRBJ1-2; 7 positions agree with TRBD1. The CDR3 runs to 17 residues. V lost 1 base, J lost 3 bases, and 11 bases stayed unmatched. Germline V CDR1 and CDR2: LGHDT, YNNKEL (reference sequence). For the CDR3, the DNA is TGTGCCAGCAGCCAAGCTCAGGGGGTGTGTGTTGACTATGGCTACACCTTC. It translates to CASSQAQGVCVDYGYTF.

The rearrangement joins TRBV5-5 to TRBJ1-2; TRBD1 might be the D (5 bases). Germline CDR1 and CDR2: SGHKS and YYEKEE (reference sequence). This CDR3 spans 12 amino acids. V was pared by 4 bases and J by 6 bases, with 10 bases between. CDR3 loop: CASSKQGDGYTF. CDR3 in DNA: TGTGCCAGCAGCAAGCAGGGTGATGGCTACACCTTC.

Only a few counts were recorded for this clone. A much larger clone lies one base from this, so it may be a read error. The CDR3 loop is CASSQTGNYGYTF. CDR3 in DNA: TGTGCCAGCAGCCAGACAGGGAACTATGGCTACACCTTC. The chain joins TRBV5-4 to TRBJ1-2; 7 bases align to TRBD1. V dropped 4 bases and J dropped 2; count of bases not matched to a gene: 2. CDR3 length: 13 amino acids. Germline loops: CDR1 SGHNT, CDR2 YYREEE (reference sequence).

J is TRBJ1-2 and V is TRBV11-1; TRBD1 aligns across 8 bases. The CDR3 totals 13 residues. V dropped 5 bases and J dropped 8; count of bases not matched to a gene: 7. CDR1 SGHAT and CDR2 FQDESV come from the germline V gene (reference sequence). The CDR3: CASSRDRGGGYTF. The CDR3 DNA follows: TGTGCCAGCAGCCGTGACAGGGGTGGAGGCTACACCTTC.

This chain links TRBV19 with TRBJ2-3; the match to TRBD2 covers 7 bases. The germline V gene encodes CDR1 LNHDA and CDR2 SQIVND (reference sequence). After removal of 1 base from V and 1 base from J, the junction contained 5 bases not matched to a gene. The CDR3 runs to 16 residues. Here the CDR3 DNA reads TGTGCCAGTAGTATAGTCGGGGGGAGGGGCACAGATACGCAGTATTTT. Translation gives CASSIVGGRGTDTQYF.

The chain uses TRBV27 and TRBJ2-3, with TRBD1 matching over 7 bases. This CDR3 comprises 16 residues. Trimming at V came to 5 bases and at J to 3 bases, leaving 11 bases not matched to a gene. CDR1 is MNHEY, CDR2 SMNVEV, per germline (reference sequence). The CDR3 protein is CASSPISNRGTDTQYF. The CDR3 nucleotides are TGTGCCAGCAGTCCTATTTCTAACAGGGGAACAGATACGCAGTATTTT.

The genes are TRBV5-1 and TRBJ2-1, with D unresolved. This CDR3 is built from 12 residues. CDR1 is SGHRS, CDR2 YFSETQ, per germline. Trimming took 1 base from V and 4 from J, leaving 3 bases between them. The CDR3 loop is CASSLSYNEQFF. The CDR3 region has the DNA TGCGCCAGCAGCTTGTCATACAATGAGCAGTTCTTC.